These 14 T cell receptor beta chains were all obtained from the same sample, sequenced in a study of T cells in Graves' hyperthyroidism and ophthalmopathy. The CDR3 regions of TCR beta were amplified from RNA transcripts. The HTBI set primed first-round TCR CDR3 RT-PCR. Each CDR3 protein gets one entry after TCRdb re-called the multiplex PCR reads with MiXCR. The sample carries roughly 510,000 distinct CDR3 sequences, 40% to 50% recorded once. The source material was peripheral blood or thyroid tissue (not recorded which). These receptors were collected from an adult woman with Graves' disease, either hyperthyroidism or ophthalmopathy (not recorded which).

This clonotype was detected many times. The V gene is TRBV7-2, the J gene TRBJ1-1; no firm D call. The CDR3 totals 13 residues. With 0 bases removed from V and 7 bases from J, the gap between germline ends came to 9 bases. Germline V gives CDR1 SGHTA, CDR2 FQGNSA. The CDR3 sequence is CASSLALQSEAFF. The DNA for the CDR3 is TGTGCCAGCAGCTTAGCCCTCCAGAGTGAAGCTTTCTTT.

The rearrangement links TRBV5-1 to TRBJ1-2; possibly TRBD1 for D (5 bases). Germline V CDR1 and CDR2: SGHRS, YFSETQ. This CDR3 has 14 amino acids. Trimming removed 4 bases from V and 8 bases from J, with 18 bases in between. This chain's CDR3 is CASSHRTRTGGYTF. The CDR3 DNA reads TGCGCCAGCAGCCATCGGACACGGACGGGGGGCTACACCTTC.

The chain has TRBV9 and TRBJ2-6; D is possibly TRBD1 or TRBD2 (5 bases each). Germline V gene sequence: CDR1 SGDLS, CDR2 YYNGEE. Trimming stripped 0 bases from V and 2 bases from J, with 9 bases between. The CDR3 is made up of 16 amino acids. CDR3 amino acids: CASSVAWGTGANVLTF. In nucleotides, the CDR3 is TGTGCCAGCAGCGTAGCGTGGGGGACTGGGGCCAACGTCCTGACTTTC.

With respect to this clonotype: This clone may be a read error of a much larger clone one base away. The CDR3: CAISYVRNTNQPQHF. CDR3 bases: TGTGCCATCAGTTACGTGAGGAACACAAATCAGCCCCAGCATTTT. V gene TRBV6-5 combines with J gene TRBJ1-5; D remains unclear. The CDR3 runs 15 residues. CDR1 MNHEY and CDR2 SVGAGI come from the germline V gene.

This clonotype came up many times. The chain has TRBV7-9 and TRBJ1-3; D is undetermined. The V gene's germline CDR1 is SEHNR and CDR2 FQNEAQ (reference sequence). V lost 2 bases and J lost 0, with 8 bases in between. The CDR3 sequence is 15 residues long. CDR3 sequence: CASSLSGDSGNTIYF. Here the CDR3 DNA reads TGTGCCAGCAGCTTAAGCGGCGACTCTGGAAACACCATATATTTT.

CDR3 sequence: CASSKDRASYNSPLHF. CDR3 bases: TGCGCCAGCAGCAAGGACAGAGCCTCCTATAATTCACCCCTCCACTTT. The chain joins TRBV5-1 to TRBJ1-6; possibly TRBD1 for D (6 bases). Germline V gives CDR1 SGHRS, CDR2 YFSETQ. The CDR3 is made up of 16 amino acids. The V gene lost 4 bases and the J gene lost 0 bases, with 11 bases spanning the gap. Full variable domain (outside the CDR3, taken from reference TRBV5-1 and TRBJ1-6): KAGVTQTPRYLIKTRGQQVTLSCSPISGHRSVSWYQQTPGQGLQFLFEYFSETQRNKGNFPGRFSGRQFSNSRSEMNVSTLELGDSALYLCASSKDRASYNSPLHFGNGTRLTVT.

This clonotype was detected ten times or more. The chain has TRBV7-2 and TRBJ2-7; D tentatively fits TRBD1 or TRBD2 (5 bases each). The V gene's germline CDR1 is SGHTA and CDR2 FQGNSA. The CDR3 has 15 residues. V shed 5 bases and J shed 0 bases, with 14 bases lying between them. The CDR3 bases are TGTGCCAGCAGCGTCGCAGTGGGGACCTCCTACGAGCAGTACTTC. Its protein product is CASSVAVGTSYEQYF.

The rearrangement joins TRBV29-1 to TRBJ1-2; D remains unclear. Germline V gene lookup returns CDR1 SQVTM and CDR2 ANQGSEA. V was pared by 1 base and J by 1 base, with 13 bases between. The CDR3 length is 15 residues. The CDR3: CSVEGWPGDNYGYTF. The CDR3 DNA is TGCAGCGTTGAAGGATGGCCAGGTGATAACTATGGCTACACCTTC.

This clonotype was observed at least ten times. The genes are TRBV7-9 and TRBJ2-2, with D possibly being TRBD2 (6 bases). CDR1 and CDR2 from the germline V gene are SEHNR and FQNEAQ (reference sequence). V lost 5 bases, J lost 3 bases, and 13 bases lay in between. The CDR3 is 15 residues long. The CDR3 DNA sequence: TGTGCCAGCAGCCCTACTAGCAGACACACCGGGGAGCTGTTTTTT. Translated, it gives CASSPTSRHTGELFF.

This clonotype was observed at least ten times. CDR3 sequence reads: CSALQGSVEAFF. The CDR3 bases are TGCAGCGCCTTACAGGGGTCGGTTGAAGCTTTCTTT. V and J are TRBV29-1 and TRBJ1-1, with 7 nucleotides matching TRBD1. The CDR3 consists of 12 residues. The germline CDR1 and CDR2 sequences are SQVTM and ANQGSEA. The V gene end was trimmed by 7 bases and the J gene end by 7 bases; junction bases not matched to a gene: 9.

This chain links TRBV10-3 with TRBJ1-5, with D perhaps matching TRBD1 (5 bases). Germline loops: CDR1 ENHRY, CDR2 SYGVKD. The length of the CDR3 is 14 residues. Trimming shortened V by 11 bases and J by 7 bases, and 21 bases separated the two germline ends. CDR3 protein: CAHSQGGRGQPQHF. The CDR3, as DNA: TGTGCCCATTCCCAGGGCGGGAGAGGACAGCCCCAGCATTTT.

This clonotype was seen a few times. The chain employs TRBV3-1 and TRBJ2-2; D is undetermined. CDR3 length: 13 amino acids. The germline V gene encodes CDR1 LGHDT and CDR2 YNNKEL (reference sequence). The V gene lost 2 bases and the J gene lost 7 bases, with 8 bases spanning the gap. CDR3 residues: CASSQLGVGELFF. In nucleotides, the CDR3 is TGTGCCAGCAGCCAACTTGGTGTCGGGGAGCTGTTTTTT.

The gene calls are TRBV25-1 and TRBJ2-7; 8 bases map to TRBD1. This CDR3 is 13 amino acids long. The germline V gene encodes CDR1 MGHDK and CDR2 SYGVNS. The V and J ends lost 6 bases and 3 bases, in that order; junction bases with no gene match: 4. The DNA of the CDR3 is TGTGCCAGCAGCCCGACAGGGGTCTACGAGCAGTACTTC. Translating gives CASSPTGVYEQYF.

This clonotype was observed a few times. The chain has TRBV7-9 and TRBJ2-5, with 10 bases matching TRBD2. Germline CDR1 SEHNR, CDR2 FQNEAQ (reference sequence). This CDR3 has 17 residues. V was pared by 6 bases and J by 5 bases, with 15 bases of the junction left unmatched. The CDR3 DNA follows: TGTGCCAGCAGTTACTCGAGCTCTAGCGGGAGTGTCGAGACCCAGTACTTC. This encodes CASSYSSSSGSVETQYF.